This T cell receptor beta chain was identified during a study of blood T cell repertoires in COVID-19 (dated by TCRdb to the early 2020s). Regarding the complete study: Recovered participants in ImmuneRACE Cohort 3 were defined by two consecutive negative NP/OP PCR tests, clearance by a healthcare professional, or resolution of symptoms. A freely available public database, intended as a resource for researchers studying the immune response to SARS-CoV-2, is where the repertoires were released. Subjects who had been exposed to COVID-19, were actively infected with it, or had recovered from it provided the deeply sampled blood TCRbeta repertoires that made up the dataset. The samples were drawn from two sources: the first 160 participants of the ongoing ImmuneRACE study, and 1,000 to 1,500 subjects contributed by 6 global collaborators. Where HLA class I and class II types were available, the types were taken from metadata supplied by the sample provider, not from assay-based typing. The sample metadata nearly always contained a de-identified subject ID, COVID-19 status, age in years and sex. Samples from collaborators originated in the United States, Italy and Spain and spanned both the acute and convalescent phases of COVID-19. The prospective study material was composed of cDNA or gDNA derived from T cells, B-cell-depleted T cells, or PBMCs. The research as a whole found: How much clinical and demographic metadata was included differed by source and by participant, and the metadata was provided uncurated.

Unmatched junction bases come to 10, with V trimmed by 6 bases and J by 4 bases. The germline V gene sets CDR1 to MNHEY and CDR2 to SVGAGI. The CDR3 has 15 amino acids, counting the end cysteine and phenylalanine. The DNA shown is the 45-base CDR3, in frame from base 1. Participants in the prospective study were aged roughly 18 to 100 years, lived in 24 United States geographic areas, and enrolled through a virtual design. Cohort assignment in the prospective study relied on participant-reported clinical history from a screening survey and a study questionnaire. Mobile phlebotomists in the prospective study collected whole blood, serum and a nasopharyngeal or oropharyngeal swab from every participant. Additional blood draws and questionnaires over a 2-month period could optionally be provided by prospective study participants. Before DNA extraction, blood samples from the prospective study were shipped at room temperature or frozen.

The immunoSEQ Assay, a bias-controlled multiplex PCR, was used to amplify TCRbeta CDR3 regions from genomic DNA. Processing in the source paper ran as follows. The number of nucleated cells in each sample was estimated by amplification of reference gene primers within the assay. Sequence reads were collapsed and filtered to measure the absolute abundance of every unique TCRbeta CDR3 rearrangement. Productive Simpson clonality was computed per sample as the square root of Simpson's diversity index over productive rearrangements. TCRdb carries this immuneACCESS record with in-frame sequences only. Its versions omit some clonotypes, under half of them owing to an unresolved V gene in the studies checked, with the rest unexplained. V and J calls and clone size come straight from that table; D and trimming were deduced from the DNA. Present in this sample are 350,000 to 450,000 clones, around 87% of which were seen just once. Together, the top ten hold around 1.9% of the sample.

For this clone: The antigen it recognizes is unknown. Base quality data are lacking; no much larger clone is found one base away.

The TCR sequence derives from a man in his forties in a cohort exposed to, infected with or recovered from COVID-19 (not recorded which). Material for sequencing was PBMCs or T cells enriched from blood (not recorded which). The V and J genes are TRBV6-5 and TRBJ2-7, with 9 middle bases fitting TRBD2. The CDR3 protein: CASSRAGGVGYEQYF. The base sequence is TGTGCCAGCAGCCGAGCGGGAGGCGTTGGATACGAGCAGTACTTC.